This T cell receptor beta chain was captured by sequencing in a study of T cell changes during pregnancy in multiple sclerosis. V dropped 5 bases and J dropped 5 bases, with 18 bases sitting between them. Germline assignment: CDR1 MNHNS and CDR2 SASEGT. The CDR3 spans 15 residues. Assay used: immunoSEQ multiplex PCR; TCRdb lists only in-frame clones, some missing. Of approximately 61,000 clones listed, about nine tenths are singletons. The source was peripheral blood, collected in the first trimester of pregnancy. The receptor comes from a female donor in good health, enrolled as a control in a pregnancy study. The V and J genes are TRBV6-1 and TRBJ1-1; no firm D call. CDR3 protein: CASSPINAGWTEAFF. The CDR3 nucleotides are TGTGCCAGCAGTCCAATCAACGCAGGTTGGACTGAAGCTTTCTTT.